The sequence of this T cell receptor beta chain was determined in a study of graft-versus-host responses after intestinal transplantation. Study summary: Multivisceral, liver-intestinal, or isolated intestinal transplants were performed in recipients. Study-level findings and limits: Early HvG declines after transplant were associated with peak circulating GvH clone levels.

The CDR3 is made up of 14 amino acids. V lost 4 bases, J lost 4 bases, and 7 bases stayed unmatched. Germline values: CDR1 SGHAT, CDR2 FQDESV (reference sequence). Notes on this clone: The antigen remains undetermined.

Some clones are missing from TCRdb's copy, which holds only in-frame ones; the method was immunoSEQ multiplex PCR. The sample includes 80,000 to 100,000 clones, 70% to 90% of them seen just once. The rearrangement joins TRBV11-1 to TRBJ2-7; 7 bases align to TRBD1. This receptor was taken from a human donor who received an intestinal transplant. The material was unstimulated CD4+ T cells sorted from spleen or lymph node cells, obtained before intestinal transplant. The CDR3 loop is CASSSRQGGYEQYF. For the CDR3, the DNA is TGTGCCAGCAGCTCACGACAGGGCGGGTACGAGCAGTACTTC. Full variable domain (outside the CDR3, taken from reference TRBV11-1 and TRBJ2-7): EAEVAQSPRYKITEKSQAVAFWCDPISGHATLYWYRQILGQGPELLVQFQDESVVDDSQLPKDRFSAERLKGVDSTLKIQPAELGDSAMYLCASSSRQGGYEQYFGPGTRLTVT.